This TCR beta chain was profiled in a study of HIV-infected patients and healthy controls. Details on this clonotype: Its antigen is not known.

cDNA was made from 400 to 500 ng RNA using alpha and beta constant primers. Separate chain-specific third strand synthesis with multiplexing indices produced the alpha and beta libraries. All rearrangements within a chain used one primer pair; cDNA molecules carried barcodes. An approximately 21-cycle PCR with P5s and P7 primers followed a short adapter-adding first PCR. TCRdb ran MiXCR on the 5' RACE reads and lists one entry per CDR3 protein. The sample consists of roughly 10,000 distinct CDR3 sequences, 8% of them appearing once. No cell fractionation was done, so the repertoire covers all unsorted peripheral blood T cells. The germline V gene encodes CDR1 SGHAT and CDR2 FQNNGV. The CDR3 loop spans 16 amino acids. V was shortened by 4 bases and J by 2 bases, with 17 bases between the two germline ends. Study-wide points: During therapy, HIV-associated CDR3s fell significantly in frequency, while CMV-associated CDR3s did not change significantly.

The sequence came from an adult with HIV infection. The donor label of this sample is uncertain. This chain connects TRBV11-2 to TRBJ1-1; D not resolved. Material: blood, obtained before antiretroviral therapy. The CDR3 region is CASSSPAAGFNTEAFF. The CDR3 DNA sequence: TGTGCCAGCAGCTCACCCGCCGCCGGGTTCAACACTGAAGCTTTCTTT.